This T cell receptor beta chain emerged from a study of CD8+CD57+ T cells in acquired aplastic anemia. Study-wide context: The mean DNA yield obtained from sorted CD4+ and CD8+ cells came to 3 to 3.5 ug.

This clonotype was counted ten times or more. It was genomic DNA that served as the template for profiling TCR beta VDJ and CDR3. MiXCR, applied by TCRdb to the reads, yields one record per CDR3 protein. Of about 210,000 distinct CDR3 sequences listed, roughly 55% were seen once; the top ten hold around 32%. Germline V gives CDR1 SGHAT, CDR2 FQDESV (reference sequence). The V gene lost 3 bases and the J gene lost 6 bases, with 6 bases spanning the gap. The CDR3 runs to 11 residues. Sequences were obtained from sorted CD4+, CD8+, or CD8+CD57+ T cells (not recorded which) from PBMCs. The chain joins TRBV11-1 to TRBJ2-7; no definite D call. This clonotype was obtained from a human donor in good health. The CDR3 nucleotides read TGTGCCAGCAGCTTTGGGCTCGAGCAGTACTTC. Translating gives CASSFGLEQYF.